One and the same sample provided the 24 T cell receptor beta chains below, sequenced in a study of blood T cell repertoires in COVID-19. Sequencing was performed with immunoSEQ multiplex PCR; in TCRdb, only in-frame clones are kept and a portion is missing. The sample gives about 260,000 clones, 75% to 95% of which show up once; just over 2.5% is in the top ten. Specimen: peripheral blood. These receptors were obtained from a person aged 18-30 years with COVID-19, enrolled during active disease.

This clone was seen a single time. The genes are TRBV2 and TRBJ1-3, with D possibly matching TRBD1 (6 bases). Germline loops: CDR1 SNHLY, CDR2 FYNNEI. The CDR3 runs 14 residues. With 6 bases removed from V and 6 bases from J, the gap between germline ends came to 15 bases. CDR3 DNA: TGTGCCAGCAGGACCTCAGGGGTCGAAAACACCATATATTTT. It translates to CASRTSGVENTIYF.

The V gene is TRBV7-2, the J gene TRBJ2-7; perhaps TRBD1 as D (6 bases). Trimming cost V 3 bases and J 0 bases, with 12 bases left between them. The CDR3 is 15 residues long. Germline CDR1 SGHTA, CDR2 FQGNSA. CDR3 sequence reads: CASSFIGGSSYEQYF. The CDR3 nucleotides are TGTGCCAGCAGCTTCATAGGGGGTTCCTCCTACGAGCAGTACTTC.

V gene TRBV6-5 combines with J gene TRBJ1-1; weak D call: TRBD1 (6 bases). Germline assignment: CDR1 MNHEY and CDR2 SVGAGI. The CDR3 is 11 residues long. Trimming removed 6 bases at V and 5 bases at J, with 7 bases between. The CDR3 spells CASSRGTEAFF. The CDR3 nucleotides are TGTGCCAGCAGCAGGGGAACTGAAGCTTTCTTT.

The chain employs TRBV28 and TRBJ1-1; D is perhaps TRBD1 (5 bases). V shed 8 bases and J shed 2 bases, with 9 bases lying between them. CDR3 length: 12 amino acids. Germline assignment: CDR1 MDHEN and CDR2 SYDVKM. The CDR3 loop reads CASDRGNTEAFF. Here the CDR3 DNA reads TGTGCCAGCGATAGGGGTAACACTGAAGCTTTCTTT.

The genes are TRBV14 and TRBJ2-7, with TRBD1 identical over 7 bases. Germline trimming cut 2 bases from V and 3 bases from J; bases unmatched to any gene: 4. CDR1 SGHDN and CDR2 FVKESK come from the germline V gene. CDR3 size: 14 residues. CDR3 protein: CASSQTGEYYEQYF. The CDR3 DNA is TGTGCCAGCAGCCAAACAGGGGAATACTACGAGCAGTACTTC.

The rearrangement joins TRBV4-2 to TRBJ2-3; the match to TRBD2 covers 9 bases. The germline gives CDR1 LGHNA, CDR2 YNFKEQ. V lost 0 bases, J lost 14 bases, and 15 bases stayed unmatched. The CDR3 extends over 16 amino acids. CDR3 DNA: TGTGCCAGCAGCCAAGATCTCAGCGGGAGGCCCCCGCAGTGGTATTTT. This gives the protein CASSQDLSGRPPQWYF.

This chain connects TRBV5-5 to TRBJ1-6, with TRBD1 matching 7 bases. Germline loops: CDR1 SGHKS, CDR2 YYEKEE (reference sequence). V lost 2 bases to trimming and J lost 7 bases; unmatched junction nucleotides: 9. The CDR3 has 16 amino acids. This CDR3 is CASSLVPTGTNSPLHF. DNA of the CDR3: TGTGCCAGCAGCTTAGTCCCGACAGGGACGAATTCACCCCTCCACTTT.

The V and J genes are TRBV5-4 and TRBJ2-1; TRBD2 agrees at 9 bases. Germline V CDR1 and CDR2: SGHNT, YYREEE (reference sequence). With 3 bases clipped from V and 2 bases from J, the junction kept 3 bases outside the gene matches. This CDR3 contains 15 residues. CDR3: CASSSGTSPYNEQFF. DNA for the CDR3: TGTGCCAGCAGCTCCGGGACTAGCCCCTACAATGAGCAGTTCTTC.

This clone occurred many times. The same CDR3 arises from other DNA sequences in this sample as well. V usage is TRBV11-3 and J usage is TRBJ2-1; 9 bases line up with TRBD1. The length of the CDR3 is 14 residues. Germline lookup yields CDR1 SGHNT and CDR2 YENEEA. V lost 4 bases to trimming and J lost 5 bases; unmatched junction nucleotides: 3. This CDR3 reads CASSWGQGNNEQFF. In nucleotides, the CDR3 is TGTGCCAGCAGCTGGGGACAGGGTAACAATGAGCAGTTCTTC.

CDR3 residues: CASSLPDRLYEQYF. DNA for the CDR3: TGCGCCAGCAGCCTCCCCGACAGGCTCTACGAGCAGTACTTC. The chain joins TRBV5-1 to TRBJ2-7; possibly TRBD1 for D (6 bases). The V gene's germline CDR1 is SGHRS and CDR2 YFSETQ. The CDR3 totals 14 residues. V lost 4 bases to trimming and J lost 3 bases, with 14 bases between them.

This chain connects TRBV29-1 to TRBJ2-1; weak D call: TRBD2 (5 bases). Trimming shortened V by 4 bases and J by 2 bases, and 9 bases separated the two germline ends. The germline gives CDR1 SQVTM, CDR2 ANQGSEA. This CDR3 spans 13 amino acids. This CDR3 reads CSVALLAYNEQFF. Written as DNA, the CDR3 is TGCAGCGTTGCTCTACTAGCCTACAATGAGCAGTTCTTC.

CDR3 amino acids: CASSTIGGANIQYF. For the CDR3, the DNA is TGTGCCAGCAGCACTATTGGGGGGGCAAACATTCAGTACTTC. The rearrangement joins TRBV27 to TRBJ2-4; D perhaps matches TRBD2 (7 bases). V gave up 6 bases and J gave up 6 bases, with 15 bases separating them. The CDR3 consists of 14 residues. Germline V gives CDR1 MNHEY, CDR2 SMNVEV (reference sequence).

V and J are TRBV28 and TRBJ1-5; TRBD1 agrees at 7 bases. The junction had 6 bases not matched to a gene; V was cut back by 2 bases and J by 5 bases. CDR1 is MDHEN and CDR2 is SYDVKM in the germline V gene. CDR3 length equals 15 residues. The chain's CDR3 is CASSLEGQDDQPQHF. In DNA, the CDR3 is TGTGCCAGCAGTTTAGAAGGACAGGATGATCAGCCCCAGCATTTT.

This chain connects TRBV5-6 to TRBJ2-5; TRBD1 might be the D (6 bases). The CDR3 is 14 amino acids. Trimming took off 0 bases at V and 4 bases at J, with 10 bases between the two ends. Germline CDR1 reads SGHDT; CDR2 reads YYEEEE. The chain's CDR3 is CASSLVRGRETQYF. CDR3 bases: TGTGCCAGCAGCTTGGTCAGGGGACGAGAGACCCAGTACTTC.

Only a few counts were recorded for this clone. J is TRBJ2-7 and V is TRBV20-1; 8 nucleotides line up with TRBD2. Per the germline V gene, CDR1 is DFQATT and CDR2 is SNEGSKA (reference sequence). V shed 3 bases and J 3 bases; nucleotides not matched to a gene: 10. The CDR3 consists of 15 residues. The CDR3 sequence: CSASLVTSGFYEQYF. CDR3 DNA sequence: TGCAGTGCTAGTTTGGTAACTAGCGGATTCTACGAGCAGTACTTC.

The rearrangement joins TRBV6-5 to TRBJ1-1; TRBD1 might be the D (6 bases). Trimming removed 6 bases from V and 4 bases from J, with 12 bases in between. Germline V CDR1 and CDR2: MNHEY, SVGAGI. The length of the CDR3 is 13 residues. The CDR3 sequence is CASRRGTPTEAFF. The DNA for the CDR3 is TGTGCCAGCAGGAGGGGGACCCCCACTGAAGCTTTCTTT.

This chain joins TRBV29-1 and TRBJ1-1; D remains ambiguous. The CDR3 has 9 amino acids. V lost 8 bases and J 4 bases, leaving 5 bases between the germline ends. Germline CDR1 is SQVTM and CDR2 is ANQGSEA. The CDR3 sequence: CSSGTEAFF. The DNA for the CDR3 is TGCAGCTCCGGCACTGAAGCTTTCTTT.

The chain is built from TRBV27 and TRBJ2-5, with D tentatively TRBD1 (6 bases). The CDR3 totals 15 residues. The germline gives CDR1 MNHEY, CDR2 SMNVEV (reference sequence). The germline V and J ends were trimmed by 0 bases and 1 base, with 9 bases remaining between them. The CDR3: CASSLSPTGQETQYF. Here the CDR3 DNA reads TGTGCCAGCAGTTTATCGCCGACAGGCCAAGAGACCCAGTACTTC.

This clone was seen only once. The chain is built from TRBV5-1 and TRBJ2-2; D gene unclear. CDR1 and CDR2 from the germline V gene are SGHRS and YFSETQ. This CDR3 contains 17 residues. V lost 6 bases, J lost 2 bases, and 20 bases lay in between. The CDR3 region is CASILDPATINTGELFF. Written as DNA, the CDR3 is TGCGCCAGCATCCTCGACCCAGCGACGATAAACACCGGGGAGCTGTTTTTT.

The chain uses TRBV24-1 and TRBJ1-1; the match to TRBD1 covers 9 bases. With 4 bases clipped from V and 7 bases from J, the junction kept 6 bases outside the gene matches. Germline V gene sequence: CDR1 KGHDR, CDR2 SFDVKD. CDR3 length: 14 residues. CDR3 sequence (DNA): TGTGCCACCAGTGAACCGGGACAGGGCGGTGAAGCTTTCTTT. Its protein product is CATSEPGQGGEAFF.

This clone appeared once. This rearrangement joins TRBV7-9 to TRBJ1-4; 10 bases line up with TRBD1. The CDR3 contains 15 residues. J lost 8 bases, V lost 3 bases, and 6 bases had no gene match. Per the germline V gene, CDR1 is SEHNR and CDR2 is FQNEAQ (reference sequence). Here the CDR3 reads CASSFAGTGDEKLFF. Written as DNA, the CDR3 is TGTGCCAGCAGCTTCGCCGGGACAGGGGACGAAAAACTGTTTTTT.

The CDR3 DNA reads TGTGCCAGCAGCCGGACGGCCCAGGGGGAATCCTACAATGAGCAGTTCTTC. Translating gives CASSRTAQGESYNEQFF. This chain uses TRBV4-2 with TRBJ2-1, with TRBD1 identical over 7 bases. This CDR3 region has 17 residues. Per the germline V gene, CDR1 is LGHNA and CDR2 is YNFKEQ. J was trimmed by 1 base and V by 4 bases; bases with no gene match: 10.

The gene calls are TRBV30 and TRBJ2-3; D is perhaps TRBD1 (6 bases). The CDR3 is 16 residues long. Germline V gene lookup returns CDR1 GTSNPN and CDR2 SVGIG (reference sequence). V gave up 0 bases and J gave up 2 bases, with 15 bases separating them. The CDR3 bases are TGTGCCTGGAGTGTACCGTCAGGGGCTATCACAGATACGCAGTATTTT. Amino acids: CAWSVPSGAITDTQYF.

The chain employs TRBV7-8 and TRBJ2-7; TRBD1 matches at 9 bases. V shed 5 bases, J shed 5 bases, and the junction held 10 bases outside the gene matches. CDR3 length: 15 residues. In germline, CDR1 is SGHVS, CDR2 FQNEAQ. The CDR3 loop reads CASSTTTGGLDEQYF. Written as DNA, the CDR3 is TGTGCCAGCAGCACCACGACAGGGGGGCTCGACGAGCAGTACTTC.